This T cell receptor (beta chain) originates from a study of T cell changes during pregnancy in multiple sclerosis. This CDR3 region has 14 residues. CDR1 MGHRA and CDR2 YSYEKL come from the germline V gene. The J segment lost 8 bases and the V segment lost 6 bases, leaving 10 bases of the junction unmatched. Measured with immunoSEQ multiplex PCR; TCRdb has only the in-frame clones, and not every one. The sample consists of some 90,000 clones, 80% to 95% of them appearing once. The sequencing used peripheral blood, collected in the first trimester of pregnancy. The sequence derives from a female donor with multiple sclerosis, enrolled in a pregnancy study. The chain carries TRBV4-1 and TRBJ1-2; TRBD1 agrees at 9 bases. CDR3 coding DNA: TGCGCCAGCAGACAGGACAGGGGCGTTGGAGGCTACACCTTC. Its protein is CASRQDRGVGGYTF.